Presented here are 3 T cell receptor beta chains from one specimen sequenced in a study of CD8 T cells in ankylosing spondylitis. In TCRdb, the 5' RACE reads were re-called with MiXCR into one record per CDR3 protein. The sample lists about 360,000 distinct CDR3 sequences, 20% to 25% occurring once. Sequenced input: blood, either unsorted or a sorted T cell fraction (not recorded which). The receptors originated from a male donor with ankylosing spondylitis or in good health (not recorded which).

Points on this clonotype: The junction departs from the called germline gene at one end, perhaps through a read error. The chain has TRBV24-1 and TRBJ2-3; tentatively, D is TRBD1 or TRBD2 (5 bases each). The CDR3 has 14 residues. Germline CDR1 KGHDR, CDR2 SFDVKD. CDR3 coding DNA: TGTGCCACCGGTGACAGACGTCAGCGGGATACGCAGTATTTT. It yields the protein CATGDRRQRDTQYF.

V is TRBV10-1 and J is TRBJ2-3; D uncertain. CDR1 and CDR2 (germline): WNHNN, SYGVQD (reference sequence). V was clipped by 2 bases and J by 3 bases, with 9 bases between them. CDR3 length equals 14 residues. The CDR3 sequence is CASSEGRTTDTQYF. In nucleotides, the CDR3 is TGCGCCAGCAGTGAGGGCCGAACGACAGATACGCAGTATTTT.

A few counts support this clonotype. The V and J genes are TRBV6-2 or TRBV6-3 and TRBJ2-7; TRBD1 is a possible D gene (5 bases). Germline V lookup: CDR1 MNHEY, CDR2 SVGEGT. CDR3 size: 14 residues. The V end was cut by 5 bases, the J end by 3 bases, with 14 bases between. The CDR3 DNA reads as TGTGCCAGCAGTCGAGACAGATCGTTCTACGAGCAGTACTTC. Translated, it gives CASSRDRSFYEQYF.